Below are 3 T cell receptor beta chains sequenced from a single sample in a study of blood T cell repertoires in COVID-19. Clones were read by immunoSEQ multiplex PCR, and TCRdb kept only the in-frame ones, dropping some. The table lists some 100,000 clones, over 65% of them singletons. The sequenced sample was peripheral blood. All receptors derive from a human donor in a cohort sampled during active COVID-19.

The genes are TRBV14 and TRBJ2-1; 10 nucleotides agree with TRBD2. The CDR3 spans 16 residues. The junction had 2 bases not matched to a gene; V was cut back by 1 base and J by 2 bases. CDR1 is SGHDN and CDR2 is FVKESK in the germline V gene. The CDR3 DNA reads TGTGCCAGCAGCCAAGCTAGCGGGAGTCCCTACAATGAGCAGTTCTTC. Translated: CASSQASGSPYNEQFF.

This chain joins TRBV27 and TRBJ2-2; 8 bases are shared with TRBD2. CDR1 MNHEY and CDR2 SMNVEV come from the germline V gene (reference sequence). The junction had 6 bases not matched to a gene; V was cut back by 6 bases and J by 3 bases. This CDR3 has 15 residues. The DNA of the CDR3 is TGTGCCAGCAGGACCGGGACTAGAGACACCGGGGAGCTGTTTTTT. This encodes CASRTGTRDTGELFF.

This clone has more than one count but fewer than ten. The V and J genes are TRBV7-2 and TRBJ2-2, with 11 bases identical to TRBD1. V was clipped by 4 bases and J by 7 bases; unmatched bases: 5. This CDR3 spans 15 amino acids. Germline loops: CDR1 SGHTA, CDR2 FQGNSA. The CDR3 DNA sequence: TGTGCCAGCAGCTCTGGACAGGGGGCGGTCGGGGAGCTGTTTTTT. Residues: CASSSGQGAVGELFF.